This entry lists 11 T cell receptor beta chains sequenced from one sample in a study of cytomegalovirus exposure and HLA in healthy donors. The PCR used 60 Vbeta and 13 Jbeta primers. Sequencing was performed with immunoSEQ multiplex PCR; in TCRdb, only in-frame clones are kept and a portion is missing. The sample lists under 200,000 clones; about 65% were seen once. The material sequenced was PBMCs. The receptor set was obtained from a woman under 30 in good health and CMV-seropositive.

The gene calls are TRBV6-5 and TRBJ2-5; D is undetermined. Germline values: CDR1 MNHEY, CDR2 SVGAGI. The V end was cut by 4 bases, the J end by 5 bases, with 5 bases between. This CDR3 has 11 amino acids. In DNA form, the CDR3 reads TGTGCCAGCAGTTCCAGGGAGACCCAGTACTTC. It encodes CASSSRETQYF.

CDR3: CASRRGTGVTGANVLTF. The CDR3 region has the DNA TGTGCCAGTAGGAGGGGGACAGGTGTAACTGGGGCCAACGTCCTGACTTTC. The genes are TRBV19 and TRBJ2-6; 8 bases are shared with TRBD1. From germline, CDR1 is LNHDA and CDR2 SQIVND (reference sequence). The CDR3 has 17 amino acids. The ends lost 6 bases at V and 2 bases at J; junction bases unmatched: 9.

The CDR3 DNA reads as TGTGCCAGCAGCCCGAGGACAGGGAGGAATTCACCCCTCCACTTT. Translating gives CASSPRTGRNSPLHF. The genes are TRBV2 and TRBJ1-6; 8 nucleotides match TRBD1. With 6 bases clipped from V and 7 bases from J, the junction kept 8 bases outside the gene matches. The CDR3 is 15 amino acids. Germline assignment: CDR1 SNHLY and CDR2 FYNNEI. The full variable domain, in which reference TRBV2 and TRBJ1-6 provide the parts outside the CDR3, is EPEVTQTPSHQVTQMGQEVILRCVPISNHLYFYWYRQILGQKVEFLVSFYNNEISEKSEIFDDQFSVERPDGSNFTLKIRSTKLEDSAMYFCASSPRTGRNSPLHFGNGTRLTVT.

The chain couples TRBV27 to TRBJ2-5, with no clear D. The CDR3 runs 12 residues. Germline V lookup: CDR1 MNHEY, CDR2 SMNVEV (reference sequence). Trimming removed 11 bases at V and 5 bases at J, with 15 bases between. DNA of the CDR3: TGTGCCGCCGGTGGCGCCGGGGAGACCCAGTACTTC. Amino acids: CAAGGAGETQYF.

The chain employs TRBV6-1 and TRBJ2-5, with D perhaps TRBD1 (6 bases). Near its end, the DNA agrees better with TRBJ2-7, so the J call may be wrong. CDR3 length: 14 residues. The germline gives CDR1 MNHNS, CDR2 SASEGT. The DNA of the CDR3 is TGTGCCAGCAGTGCAGAGGACAGTTTCTACGAGCAGTACTTC. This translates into CASSAEDSFYEQYF.

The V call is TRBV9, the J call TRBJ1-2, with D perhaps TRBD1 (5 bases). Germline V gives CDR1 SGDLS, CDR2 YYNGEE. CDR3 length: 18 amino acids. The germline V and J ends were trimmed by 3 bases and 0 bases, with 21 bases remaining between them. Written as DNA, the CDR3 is TGTGCCAGCAGCGGCCGTGGGGGAGGGGTTTTGCCTAACTATGGCTACACCTTC. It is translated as CASSGRGGGVLPNYGYTF.

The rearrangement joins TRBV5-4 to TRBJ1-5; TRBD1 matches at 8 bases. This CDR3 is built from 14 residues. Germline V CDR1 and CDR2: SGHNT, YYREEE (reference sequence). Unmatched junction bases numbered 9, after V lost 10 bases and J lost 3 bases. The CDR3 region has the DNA TGTGCCGGAAGACAGGACAGGGACAATCAGCCCCAGCATTTT. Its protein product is CAGRQDRDNQPQHF.

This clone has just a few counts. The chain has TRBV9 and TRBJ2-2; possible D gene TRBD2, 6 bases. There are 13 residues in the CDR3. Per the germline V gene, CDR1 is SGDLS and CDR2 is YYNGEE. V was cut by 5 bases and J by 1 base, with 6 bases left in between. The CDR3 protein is CASRRENTGELFF. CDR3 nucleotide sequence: TGTGCCAGCAGGCGGGAGAACACCGGGGAGCTGTTTTTT.

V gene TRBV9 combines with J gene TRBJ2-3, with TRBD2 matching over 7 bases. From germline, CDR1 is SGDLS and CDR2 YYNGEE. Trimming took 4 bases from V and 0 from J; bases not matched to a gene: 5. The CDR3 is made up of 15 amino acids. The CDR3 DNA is TGTGCCAGCAGCCCTCGGCGGGAGAGCACAGATACGCAGTATTTT. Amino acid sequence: CASSPRRESTDTQYF.

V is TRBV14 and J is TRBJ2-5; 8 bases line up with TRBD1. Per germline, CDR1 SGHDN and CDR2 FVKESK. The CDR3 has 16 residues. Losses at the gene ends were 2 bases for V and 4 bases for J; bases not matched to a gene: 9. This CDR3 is CASSQFQGARGETQYF. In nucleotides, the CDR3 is TGTGCCAGCAGCCAATTTCAGGGGGCTAGGGGAGAGACCCAGTACTTC.

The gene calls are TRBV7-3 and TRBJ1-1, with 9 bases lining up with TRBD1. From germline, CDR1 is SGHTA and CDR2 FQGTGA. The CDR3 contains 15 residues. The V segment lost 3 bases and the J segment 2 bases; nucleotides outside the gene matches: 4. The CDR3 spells CASSFAGQGNTEAFF. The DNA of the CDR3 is TGTGCCAGCAGCTTCGCGGGACAGGGCAACACTGAAGCTTTCTTT.